In its sample, the clone carrying this TCR beta chain was seen a few times. As yet, its antigen is unknown. This entry is derived from a study of T-cell memory formation after mild COVID-19. Background on the study: TCR clusters showed largely donor specificity. Study outcomes and limitations: Memory cells collected pre-infection included some clones that later responded, suggesting cross-reactive memory joined. While clones contracting from day 15 to 85 were balanced between CD4 and CD8, later expanders leaned CD4+.

It was 5'RACE with constant-segment primers that produced the TCR alpha and TCR beta cDNA libraries, which carried sample barcodes and UMIs. TCRdb ran MiXCR on the 5' RACE reads and lists one entry per CDR3 protein. Altogether under 250,000 distinct CDR3 sequences are present, roughly a tenth being singletons, with the ten largest covering around 2.9%. The TCR was taken from a man aged 18 to 35 who had mild COVID-19 (a few samples of this study predate the infection). Cell type and time point are not known. The sample consisted of PBMCs or a T cell subset sorted from them (not recorded which).

Written as DNA, the CDR3 is TGTGCCAGCAGTTCACCCCCCGGCAGGGGAAATTCACCCCTCCACTTT. The encoded protein is CASSSPPGRGNSPLHF. The genes are TRBV12-3 or TRBV12-4 and TRBJ1-6; a weak D match, TRBD1 (6 bases). The CDR3 sequence is 16 residues long. Trimming shortened V by 4 bases and J by 7 bases, and 17 bases separated the two germline ends.